These 24 T cell receptor beta chains came from one sample sequenced in a study of CXCR3-negative and CXCR3-positive naive CD8 T cells. These receptors' targets are unknown. Study-level points and caveats: CXCR3-positive naive cells had more hydrophobic TRB CDR3s than CXCR3-negative naive cells.

It was by 5' RACE with UMI labels that the TRB cDNA libraries were prepared. TCRdb re-called the 5' RACE reads and gives one entry per CDR3 protein, without DNA. This sample's clone table lists about 150,000 distinct CDR3 sequences. What was sequenced was naive CXCR3+ CD8+ T cells from blood. Stated subset: CD45RO-CCR7+CD27+CD95- naive CD8+ T cells expressing CXCR3 (TNR3+). Receptor source: a human donor in good health. Some clones in this sample may be carry-over from other donors' samples.

The chain carries TRBV5-1 and TRBJ2-7. Germline loops: CDR1 SGHRS, CDR2 YFSETQ. CDR3 length equals 15 residues. CDR3 in amino acids: CASSLVTQTPYEQYF.

V gene TRBV5-6 combines with J gene TRBJ2-7; TCRdb gives TRBD1 as the D gene, but with no DNA this cannot be confirmed. The CDR3 contains 12 residues. The germline V gene has CDR1 SGHDT and CDR2 YYEEEE. CDR3: CASSLWGLEQYF.

The V and J genes are TRBV5-6 and TRBJ2-3. The CDR3 is made up of 14 amino acids. CDR1 and CDR2 (germline): SGHDT, YYEEEE. CDR3 loop: CASSLPGPLDTQYF.

The gene calls are TRBV28 and TRBJ1-6; lacking DNA, the TRBD1 call made by TCRdb goes unchecked. Germline-derived CDR1 and CDR2 are MDHEN and SYDVKM. The CDR3 is 15 residues long. The CDR3 here is CASSIDRVEYSPLHF.

The CDR3: CASSLGDWGSLYEQYF. The V gene is TRBV28, the J gene TRBJ2-7; TCRdb lists TRBD1, though no DNA is available to test this call. This CDR3 is built from 16 residues. Germline values: CDR1 MDHEN, CDR2 SYDVKM.

The rearrangement links TRBV10-1 to TRBJ1-2. Germline-derived CDR1 and CDR2 are WNHNN and SYGVQD (reference sequence). CDR3 length: 14 residues. This chain's CDR3 is CASSVISWGYGYTF.

The chain uses TRBV15 and TRBJ2-1. Germline CDR1 and CDR2: LNHNV and YYDKDF (reference sequence). CDR3 size: 17 residues. The CDR3 is CATSRAPSGSPSNEQFF.

This sequence joins TRBV24-1 and TRBJ2-1; TCRdb gives TRBD1 as the D gene, but with no DNA this cannot be confirmed. CDR3 size: 15 residues. Germline loops: CDR1 KGHDR, CDR2 SFDVKD. CDR3 in amino acids: CATSALRGTNNEQFF.

The V gene is TRBV15, the J gene TRBJ1-5; TCRdb's D call of TRBD1 is untestable without DNA. This CDR3 spans 14 amino acids. Germline values: CDR1 LNHNV, CDR2 YYDKDF (reference sequence). The CDR3 sequence is CATSSATGVQPQHF.

This chain joins TRBV29-1 and TRBJ1-2. The CDR3 has 11 amino acids. CDR1 is SQVTM, CDR2 ANQGSEA, per germline. This CDR3 reads CSVVGLRGYTF.

The V and J genes are TRBV5-1 and TRBJ2-7. Germline V lookup: CDR1 SGHRS, CDR2 YFSETQ. The CDR3 covers 15 residues. CDR3 residues: CASRLESQELYEQYF.

The CDR3 loop is CASSVRHTNTGELFF. The gene calls are TRBV9 and TRBJ2-2. Germline V gene lookup returns CDR1 SGDLS and CDR2 YYNGEE. The CDR3 sequence is 15 residues long.

The chain has TRBV5-1 and TRBJ2-7; the TRBD1 assignment by TCRdb is unverifiable without DNA. This CDR3 has 13 residues. Germline V gene sequence: CDR1 SGHRS, CDR2 YFSETQ. CDR3 amino acids: CASSSTGGGEQYF.

The CDR3 loop is CASSTADSSNQPQHF. The chain couples TRBV7-9 to TRBJ1-5; TCRdb selects TRBD1, and the lack of DNA leaves this call unchecked. Germline V gene sequence: CDR1 SEHNR, CDR2 FQNEAQ (reference sequence). The CDR3 totals 15 residues.

This rearrangement joins TRBV19 to TRBJ2-1; the D gene TCRdb calls, TRBD1, cannot be checked with no DNA. CDR1 is LNHDA and CDR2 is SQIVND in the germline V gene (reference sequence). The CDR3 has 15 amino acids. This CDR3 is CASIGGPGFYNEQFF.

J is TRBJ2-3 and V is TRBV11-2; TCRdb's D call of TRBD2 is untestable without DNA. Germline assignment: CDR1 SGHAT and CDR2 FQNNGV. This CDR3 contains 16 residues. CDR3 residues: CGSSYGVLLDSDTQYF.

The genes are TRBV28 and TRBJ2-7. There are 11 residues in the CDR3. The germline gives CDR1 MDHEN, CDR2 SYDVKM. The CDR3 sequence is CASSFMVEQYF.

This chain uses TRBV7-6 with TRBJ2-1; there is no DNA to check the TCRdb D call of TRBD1. Per the germline V gene, CDR1 is SGHVS and CDR2 is FNYEAQ. The CDR3 is made up of 12 amino acids. The CDR3 spells CASSDRGNEQFF. The variable domain in full, completed from reference TRBV7-6 and TRBJ2-1, reads GAGVSQSPRYKVTKRGQDVALRCDPISGHVSLYWYRQALGQGPEFLTYFNYEAQQDKSGLPNDRFSAERPEGSISTLTIQRTEQRDSAMYRCASSDRGNEQFFGPGTRLTVL.

This sequence joins TRBV10-2 and TRBJ2-7; TCRdb indicates TRBD1, and absent DNA this call remains unverified. There are 11 residues in the CDR3. Germline loops: CDR1 WSHSY, CDR2 SAAADI. This CDR3 reads CASRNRYEQYF.

J is TRBJ1-1 and V is TRBV6-6; there is no DNA to check the TCRdb D call of TRBD1. This CDR3 spans 14 amino acids. The germline V gene has CDR1 MNHNY and CDR2 SVGAGI (reference sequence). The CDR3 reads CASSSGTGNTEAFF.

The chain couples TRBV7-9 to TRBJ2-1; the D gene TCRdb calls, TRBD1, cannot be checked with no DNA. CDR1 and CDR2 from the germline V gene are SEHNR and FQNEAQ (reference sequence). The CDR3 loop spans 17 amino acids. The CDR3 loop is CASIPRLQGLRYNEQFF.

The genes are TRBV4-1 and TRBJ2-4. The CDR3 totals 11 residues. Germline V CDR1 and CDR2: MGHRA, YSYEKL. This CDR3 is CASRSGNIQYF.

V is TRBV7-9 and J is TRBJ1-1; TCRdb's D call, TRBD1, is unchecked because there is no DNA. The CDR3 contains 13 residues. Germline CDR1 and CDR2: SEHNR and FQNEAQ (reference sequence). CDR3 sequence reads: CASSLGRGDEAFF.

The rearrangement joins TRBV29-1 to TRBJ2-1. Per germline, CDR1 SQVTM and CDR2 ANQGSEA. The CDR3 spans 11 residues. This CDR3 is CSVEQPIEQFF.